Shown below are 24 T cell receptor beta chains from a single sample sequenced in a study of blood T cell repertoires in COVID-19. Sequencing was performed with immunoSEQ multiplex PCR; in TCRdb, only in-frame clones are kept and a portion is missing. This sample has 200,000 to 250,000 clones, with 80% to 90% found just once. The sample comprised PBMCs or T cells enriched from blood (not recorded which). These receptors all come from a woman between 45 and 65 years old who had been exposed to COVID-19.

The chain uses TRBV24-1 and TRBJ2-1; 7 bases agree with TRBD1. Per germline, CDR1 KGHDR and CDR2 SFDVKD. The CDR3 spans 16 residues. J gave up 6 bases and V 2 bases, and 9 bases lay outside the gene matches. CDR3 in DNA: TGTGCCACCAGTGATTCCTGGGACAGCCGGGGCAATGAGCAGTTCTTC. Translating it yields CATSDSWDSRGNEQFF.

This clone has just a few counts. The J gene is TRBJ1-2, the V gene TRBV27, with 8 nucleotides matching TRBD1. J lost 5 bases, V lost 6 bases, and 8 bases had no gene match. Germline CDR1 reads MNHEY; CDR2 reads SMNVEV (reference sequence). This CDR3 has 14 residues. CDR3: CASRKDRGPYGYTF. DNA for the CDR3: TGTGCCAGCAGGAAAGACAGGGGCCCTTATGGCTACACCTTC.

This rearrangement joins TRBV13 to TRBJ1-1, with D perhaps matching TRBD1 (6 bases). The length of the CDR3 is 14 residues. In germline, CDR1 is PRHDT, CDR2 FYEKMQ (reference sequence). The germline V and J ends were trimmed by 7 bases and 4 bases, with 16 bases remaining between them. Written as DNA, the CDR3 is TGTGCCAGCACCCCCGGGACACCTACCACTGAAGCTTTCTTT. As protein: CASTPGTPTTEAFF.

The genes are TRBV2 and TRBJ2-3; no firm D call. In germline, CDR1 is SNHLY, CDR2 FYNNEI. Between the trimmed V and J ends, which lost 1 base and 2 bases, there was a span of 10 bases. The CDR3 runs 15 residues. CDR3 sequence reads: CASSEEYGVTDTQYF. The CDR3 DNA follows: TGTGCCAGCAGTGAAGAGTACGGTGTCACAGATACGCAGTATTTT.

As concerns this clone: Other nucleotide sequences in the sample specify the same CDR3. The chain is built from TRBV29-1 and TRBJ1-1, with a possible D match to TRBD1 (5 bases). The CDR3 has 12 residues. The V gene lost 2 bases and the J gene lost 1 base, with 5 bases spanning the gap. Germline loops: CDR1 SQVTM, CDR2 ANQGSEA. CDR3 nucleotides: TGCAGCGTTGAACAGGGGAACACTGAAGCTTTCTTT. Translating gives CSVEQGNTEAFF.

This clone occurred a few times. This chain uses TRBV28 with TRBJ1-1; maybe TRBD1 (5 bases). V lost 7 bases to trimming and J lost 11 bases, with 20 bases between them. In germline, CDR1 is MDHEN, CDR2 SYDVKM. The CDR3 covers 13 residues. CDR3 coding DNA: TGTGCCAGCACCCTTACGGGGGGTAGTAGGGCTTTCTTT. Its translation is CASTLTGGSRAFF.

The chain carries TRBV15 and TRBJ1-6, with D possibly TRBD1 on 5 matching bases. CDR1 and CDR2 from the germline V gene are LNHNV and YYDKDF (reference sequence). Trimming shortened V by 5 bases and J by 3 bases, and 17 bases separated the two germline ends. CDR3 length equals 17 residues. CDR3 loop: CATSGPQATFYNSPLHF. The CDR3 DNA is TGTGCCACCAGCGGCCCACAGGCTACTTTCTATAATTCACCCCTCCACTTT.

The sample holds a few counts of this clone. The V call is TRBV12-3 or TRBV12-4, the J call TRBJ1-1, with D uncertain. Between the trimmed V and J ends, which lost 2 bases and 2 bases, there was a span of 6 bases. This CDR3 has 13 amino acids. The CDR3 DNA sequence: TGTGCCAGCAGTTTATCACTTAACACTGAAGCTTTCTTT. Amino acids: CASSLSLNTEAFF.

This chain joins TRBV7-7 and TRBJ2-5; 14 bases match TRBD2. Losses at the gene ends were 3 bases for V and 0 bases for J; bases not matched to a gene: 6. The CDR3 loop spans 18 amino acids. Germline assignment: CDR1 SSHAT and CDR2 FNYEAQ (reference sequence). The CDR3 region has the DNA TGTGCCAGCAGCTTGGGGGGACTAGCGGGGGCGTACCAAGAGACCCAGTACTTC. Protein sequence: CASSLGGLAGAYQETQYF.

This CDR3 is CASSSHPKTSGAYEQYF. The CDR3 DNA is TGTGCCAGCAGCTCCCACCCGAAAACTAGCGGGGCCTACGAGCAGTACTTC. The V and J genes are TRBV5-6 and TRBJ2-7; TRBD2 matches 10 bases. Germline V gives CDR1 SGHDT, CDR2 YYEEEE. Germline trimming cut 3 bases from V and 2 bases from J; bases unmatched to any gene: 11. The CDR3 totals 17 residues.

The V call is TRBV3-1 (or the pseudogene TRBV3-2), the J call TRBJ1-2; D unclear. Germline values: CDR1 LGHDT, CDR2 YNNKEL (reference sequence). The CDR3 covers 13 residues. V was clipped by 1 base and J by 8 bases, with 11 bases between them. CDR3 loop: CASSQGSAEGYTF. For the CDR3, the DNA is TGTGCCAGCAGCCAAGGGAGTGCTGAAGGCTACACCTTC.

The chain joins TRBV28 to TRBJ2-7; TRBD1 matches 7 bases. Unmatched junction bases numbered 10, after V lost 2 bases and J lost 3 bases. In germline, CDR1 is MDHEN, CDR2 SYDVKM. The CDR3 loop spans 16 amino acids. In DNA form, the CDR3 reads TGTGCCAGCAGTTTAAACGGTCCAGGGGGAATCTACGAGCAGTACTTC. This translates into CASSLNGPGGIYEQYF.

Comment on this clone: The identical CDR3 is also encoded by other nucleotide sequences in the sample. This chain uses TRBV20-1 with TRBJ1-1, with D maybe TRBD1 (6 bases). Germline CDR1 is DFQATT and CDR2 is SNEGSKA (reference sequence). V lost 6 bases to trimming and J lost 4 bases, with 9 bases between them. The CDR3 totals 11 residues. This CDR3 is CSAPRGTEAFF. The CDR3 DNA sequence: TGCAGTGCGCCCAGGGGCACTGAAGCTTTCTTT.

This clone was picked up a small number of times. The chain has TRBV27 and TRBJ1-6, with no clear D. CDR3 length equals 13 residues. Germline V gene data show CDR1 as MNHEY and CDR2 as SMNVEV (reference sequence). V lost 8 bases to trimming and J lost 6 bases, with 11 bases between them. The chain's CDR3 is CASRVALNSPLHF. The CDR3 DNA reads TGTGCCAGCCGAGTAGCCCTTAATTCACCCCTCCACTTT.

The chain recombines TRBV5-4 with TRBJ1-1; the D is unclear. Trimming cost V 1 base and J 9 bases, with 10 bases left between them. CDR3 length equals 12 residues. The germline V gene has CDR1 SGHNT and CDR2 YYREEE (reference sequence). The CDR3 DNA is TGTGCCAGCAGCTTGTGGGAGCAGCAAGCTTTCTTT. This translates into CASSLWEQQAFF. Together with reference TRBV5-4 and TRBJ1-1, the CDR3 gives the full variable domain: ETGVTQSPTHLIKTRGQQVTLRCSSQSGHNTVSWYQQALGQGPQFIFQYYREEENGRGNFPPRFSGLQFPNYSSELNVNALELDDSALYLCASSLWEQQAFFGQGTRLTVV.

The chain joins TRBV7-9 to TRBJ2-3, with 7 bases identical to TRBD1. This CDR3 spans 17 amino acids. Germline lookup yields CDR1 SEHNR and CDR2 FQNEAQ (reference sequence). Trimming cost V 0 bases and J 0 bases; bases outside gene matches: 6. CDR3 in amino acids: CASSLALTGASTDTQYF. Here the CDR3 DNA reads TGTGCCAGCAGCTTAGCCCTAACAGGGGCCAGCACAGATACGCAGTATTTT.

J is TRBJ1-1 and V is TRBV28, with 8 bases lining up with TRBD1. The germline CDR1 and CDR2 sequences are MDHEN and SYDVKM. The CDR3 runs to 14 residues. Trimming took 6 bases from V and 4 from J; bases not matched to a gene: 7. CDR3 sequence (DNA): TGTGCCAGCAGACCTAGACAGGGGAGCACTGAAGCTTTCTTT. Translating it yields CASRPRQGSTEAFF.

The chain is built from TRBV18 and TRBJ1-3; D gene unclear. This CDR3 is 15 amino acids long. From germline, CDR1 is KGHSH and CDR2 LQKENI. The ends were cut back, 1 base at V and 2 bases at J, with 9 bases in the middle. The CDR3: CASSPLGGTGNTIYF. The CDR3 nucleotides are TGTGCCAGCTCACCACTGGGAGGAACTGGAAACACCATATATTTT.

This chain's CDR3 is CASSQVRTALTYEQYF. The CDR3 nucleotides read TGTGCCAGCAGCCAAGTCCGGACAGCTCTTACCTACGAGCAGTACTTC. V gene TRBV3-1 (or the pseudogene TRBV3-2) combines with J gene TRBJ2-7; TRBD1 is a possible D gene (6 bases). The V gene's germline CDR1 is LGHDT and CDR2 YNNKEL (reference sequence). The V end was cut by 1 base, the J end by 2 bases, with 15 bases between. This CDR3 comprises 16 residues.

This sequence joins TRBV19 and TRBJ1-1; D is ambiguous. The CDR3 consists of 15 residues. Trimming left V 4 bases short and J 1 base short, with 13 bases between. Germline lookup yields CDR1 LNHDA and CDR2 SQIVND (reference sequence). The CDR3 DNA reads as TGTGCCAGTAGTACCCCCCTCAGAAAGAACACTGAAGCTTTCTTT. Protein: CASSTPLRKNTEAFF.

This chain connects TRBV7-9 to TRBJ1-4, with D possibly being TRBD1 (5 bases). The CDR3 runs 15 residues. Between the trimmed V and J ends, which lost 2 bases and 8 bases, there was a span of 15 bases. Germline V CDR1 and CDR2: SEHNR, FQNEAQ (reference sequence). In DNA, the CDR3 is TGTGCCAGCAGCTTAAGGGGCGCAGCCCCCGAAAAACTGTTTTTT. The encoded protein is CASSLRGAAPEKLFF.

V and J are TRBV24-1 and TRBJ1-6; D unclear. The CDR3 sequence is 13 residues long. CDR1 is KGHDR, CDR2 SFDVKD, per germline. With 5 bases removed from V and 4 bases from J, the gap between germline ends came to 5 bases. CDR3 sequence (DNA): TGTGCCACCAGTGCTAAGTATAATTCACCCCTCCACTTT. Translated, it gives CATSAKYNSPLHF.

The chain joins TRBV7-2 to TRBJ2-1, with TRBD2 identical over 8 bases. CDR1 and CDR2 (germline): SGHTA, FQGNSA. The CDR3 runs 17 residues. The V gene end was trimmed by 5 bases and the J gene end by 5 bases; junction bases not matched to a gene: 14. CDR3 sequence (DNA): TGTGCCAGCAGCCCCCGTTGGGGCGGGGGGAACAACAATGAGCAGTTCTTC. Translating it yields CASSPRWGGGNNNEQFF.

This sequence joins TRBV19 and TRBJ1-5; 8 bases fit TRBD1. Per the germline V gene, CDR1 is LNHDA and CDR2 is SQIVND (reference sequence). J gave up 6 bases and V 8 bases, and 6 bases lay outside the gene matches. The CDR3 is 13 amino acids. This chain's CDR3 is CASLDRVGQPQHF. The CDR3 DNA is TGTGCCAGTTTGGACAGGGTTGGTCAGCCCCAGCATTTT.